This T cell receptor (beta chain) was profiled in a study of technical replicates of blood from a handful of donors. Trimming stripped 4 bases from V and 4 bases from J, with 14 bases between. Germline CDR1 KGHSH, CDR2 LQKENI. There are 15 residues in the CDR3. The data were produced by immunoSEQ multiplex PCR, yet TCRdb's version contains in-frame clones alone and is incomplete. This sample yields about 75,000 clones, of which roughly 91% are seen a single time; less than 0.4% belongs to the top ten. The rearrangement uses TRBV18 and TRBJ2-1; no firm D call. The sequence came from a human donor in good health. Some clones in this sample may be carry-over from other donors' samples. The sample comprised T cells isolated from PBMCs. The CDR3 DNA reads as TGTGCCAGCTCACTCGAGGAACCTATTTACAATGAGCAGTTCTTC. Translation: CASSLEEPIYNEQFF.